The clone carrying this T cell receptor (beta chain) came up many times. What it binds is unknown. Stable hyperthyroidism meant no progression to ophthalmopathy within 18 months of follow-up. The authors used Ficoll-Paque density gradient centrifugation to separate PBMCs. The input was roughly 9.3 ml of fresh peripheral blood. This specimen comes from a study of Graves' ophthalmopathy and Graves' hyperthyroidism. Scientists amplified the TCR beta CDR3 regions from RNA transcripts. An opening RT-PCR round employed HTBI primers and preceded a second-round multiplex PCR. One entry per CDR3 protein, called by TCRdb with MiXCR from the multiplex PCR reads. Of roughly 400,000 distinct CDR3 sequences in the sample, about 18% were seen once. Germline-derived CDR1 and CDR2 are LNHDA and SQIVND (reference sequence). Trimming stripped 8 bases from V and 4 bases from J, with 17 bases between. The CDR3 sequence is 15 residues long.

Study-wide results and caveats: Most expanded clonotypes in thyroid above 0.001 frequency also showed up in blood.

This clonotype was sampled from an adult woman with stable Graves' hyperthyroidism. Sequencing was performed on peripheral blood. The chain links TRBV19 to TRBJ2-2; D may correspond to TRBD1 or TRBD2 (5 bases each). The CDR3 sequence: CASGVRDGRTGELFF. The CDR3 nucleotides are TGTGCCAGTGGGGTAAGGGACGGTCGCACCGGGGAGCTGTTTTTT.